A single sample is the source of the 20 T cell receptor beta chains below, sequenced in a study of shared clonotypes between healthy human individuals. Here immunoSEQ multiplex PCR was the method, and the copy in TCRdb shows in-frame clones only, minus some. The table has 2 million or so clones, 95% seen once. Source material: naive CD4+ T cells sorted from blood. The subset: CD45RA+ positively selected. The source is a man between 18 and 35 years old in good health.

V usage is TRBV30 and J usage is TRBJ2-3; D is unclear. In germline, CDR1 is GTSNPN, CDR2 SVGIG (reference sequence). The ends were cut back, 1 base at V and 1 base at J, with 12 bases in the middle. The CDR3 consists of 15 residues. The CDR3 protein is CAWSENGLGTDTQYF. DNA of the CDR3: TGTGCCTGGAGTGAAAATGGCCTCGGCACAGATACGCAGTATTTT. The full variable domain, rest sourced from reference TRBV30 and TRBJ2-3, is SQTIHQWPATLVQPVGSPLSLECTVEGTSNPNLYWYRQAAGRGLQLLFYSVGIGQISSEVPQNLSASRPQDRQFILSSKKLLLSDSGFYLCAWSENGLGTDTQYFGPGTRLTVL.

Turning to this clone: Other DNA sequences in the same sample also yield this CDR3. This sequence joins TRBV7-2 and TRBJ2-7, with 13 bases identical to TRBD2. Germline CDR1 is SGHTA and CDR2 is FQGNSA. This CDR3 has 15 residues. V lost 2 bases and J lost 3; bases outside the gene matches: 1. CDR3 protein: CASSLRTSGSYEQYF. For the CDR3, the DNA is TGTGCCAGCAGCTTAAGGACTAGCGGGAGCTACGAGCAGTACTTC.

The chain joins TRBV14 to TRBJ1-6, with no clear D. This CDR3 contains 15 residues. The V gene's germline CDR1 is SGHDN and CDR2 FVKESK. With 0 bases removed from V and 7 bases from J, the gap between germline ends came to 10 bases. The CDR3 DNA reads as TGTGCCAGCAGCCAAGAAATGGCAGCAAATTCACCCCTCCACTTT. This codes for CASSQEMAANSPLHF.

V gene TRBV5-4 combines with J gene TRBJ2-5, with D possibly matching TRBD1 (5 bases). In germline, CDR1 is SGHNT, CDR2 YYREEE (reference sequence). The germline V and J ends were trimmed by 1 base and 4 bases, with 11 bases remaining between them. The CDR3 covers 14 residues. CDR3 loop: CASSLNPGSETQYF. The CDR3, as DNA: TGTGCCAGCAGCTTGAATCCAGGGTCAGAGACCCAGTACTTC. The variable domain in full, with the rest retrieved from reference TRBV5-4 and TRBJ2-5, is ETGVTQSPTHLIKTRGQQVTLRCSSQSGHNTVSWYQQALGQGPQFIFQYYREEENGRGNFPPRFSGLQFPNYSSELNVNALELDDSALYLCASSLNPGSETQYFGPGTRLLVL.

The CDR3 DNA is TGCGCCAGCAGCCAAAAAGACAGGGGCTACTACAATGAGCAGTTCTTC. Protein: CASSQKDRGYYNEQFF. The chain joins TRBV4-1 to TRBJ2-1, with TRBD1 matching over 8 bases. The CDR3 runs to 16 residues. Germline V gene lookup returns CDR1 MGHRA and CDR2 YSYEKL. The V and J ends lost 2 bases and 3 bases, in that order; junction bases with no gene match: 6.

Details on this clone: This sample also contains other DNA sequences that code for the same CDR3. DNA of the CDR3: TGCGCCAGCAGCCTTCGGGGTTCCACAGATACGCAGTATTTT. Protein: CASSLRGSTDTQYF. The genes are TRBV5-1 and TRBJ2-3; perhaps TRBD2 as D (5 bases). Germline V gene sequence: CDR1 SGHRS, CDR2 YFSETQ. V was cut by 4 bases and J by 2 bases, with 11 bases left in between. This CDR3 is 14 amino acids long.

This clone was recorded many times. Within the sample, other DNA sequences also encode this same CDR3. The gene calls are TRBV20-1 and TRBJ2-7; D gene unclear. The germline V and J ends were trimmed by 6 bases and 5 bases, with 11 bases remaining between them. Germline loops: CDR1 DFQATT, CDR2 SNEGSKA (reference sequence). The CDR3 extends over 11 amino acids. The CDR3 DNA sequence: TGCAGTGCGGACCTAGGTGACGAGCAGTACTTC. Translating it yields CSADLGDEQYF.

As DNA, the CDR3 is TGTGCCAGCTCACTTAATACAGGGGAACACACTGAAGCTTTCTTT. It codes for CASSLNTGEHTEAFF. The J gene is TRBJ1-1, the V gene TRBV18; 7 bases agree with TRBD1. V was clipped by 4 bases and J by 3 bases; unmatched bases: 8. The CDR3 contains 15 residues. Looked up from germline, CDR1 is KGHSH and CDR2 is LQKENI.

The chain employs TRBV7-2 and TRBJ1-1; no clear D gene. Deletions cut 5 bases from V and 11 bases from J, with 12 bases between. Looked up from germline, CDR1 is SGHTA and CDR2 is FQGNSA. This CDR3 comprises 11 residues. CDR3 in amino acids: CASSAVGGAFF. CDR3 DNA sequence: TGTGCCAGCAGCGCGGTTGGAGGGGCTTTCTTT.

V usage is TRBV6-5 and J usage is TRBJ2-5; 10 nucleotides align to TRBD1. This CDR3 spans 13 amino acids. With V trimmed by 10 bases and J by 6 bases, 8 bases remained unmatched. Germline V lookup: CDR1 MNHEY, CDR2 SVGAGI. The CDR3 loop is CATTGTGAKTQYF. In DNA form, the CDR3 reads TGTGCCACTACCGGGACAGGGGCCAAGACCCAGTACTTC.

The chain uses TRBV15 and TRBJ2-7; 7 bases fit TRBD2. This CDR3 has 14 residues. V was pared by 5 bases and J by 5 bases, with 9 bases of the junction left unmatched. Germline V gives CDR1 LNHNV, CDR2 YYDKDF (reference sequence). CDR3 amino acids: CATSRGGSSNEQYF. The CDR3 DNA is TGTGCCACCAGCCGAGGCGGGAGCTCTAACGAGCAGTACTTC.

Concerning this clone: The same CDR3 also results from other DNA sequences found in this sample. The gene calls are TRBV9 and TRBJ1-4, with D uncertain. V lost 0 bases and J 3 bases, leaving 6 bases between the germline ends. CDR1 SGDLS and CDR2 YYNGEE come from the germline V gene. The CDR3 has 14 amino acids. For the CDR3, the DNA is TGTGCCAGCAGCGTAGGGGGAGCTAATGAAAAACTGTTTTTT. Protein product: CASSVGGANEKLFF. Full variable domain (rest looked up from reference TRBV9 and TRBJ1-4): DSGVTQTPKHLITATGQRVTLRCSPRSGDLSVYWYQQSLDQGLQFLIQYYNGEERAKGNILERFSAQQFPDLHSELNLSSLELGDSALYFCASSVGGANEKLFFGSGTQLSVL.

V gene TRBV10-3 combines with J gene TRBJ2-3, with unresolved D. The CDR3 totals 11 residues. V was trimmed by 6 bases and J by 4 bases, leaving 5 bases between them. CDR1 and CDR2 from the germline V gene are ENHRY and SYGVKD. The CDR3 here is CAIRWADTQYF. CDR3 bases: TGTGCCATCAGGTGGGCAGATACGCAGTATTTT.

The chain combines TRBV27 with TRBJ2-7, with 16 nucleotides matching TRBD2. Germline assignment: CDR1 MNHEY and CDR2 SMNVEV (reference sequence). Trimming removed 5 bases from V and 4 bases from J; junction bases left unmatched: 5. This CDR3 has 16 residues. Here the CDR3 reads CASSRGTSGGVYEQYF. Here the CDR3 DNA reads TGTGCCAGCAGTCGCGGGACTAGCGGGGGGGTATACGAGCAGTACTTC.

The CDR3 region has the DNA TGTGCCAGCAGCCCCGGCGGGGGGAATTCACCCCTCCACTTT. Translating it yields CASSPGGGNSPLHF. The chain combines TRBV9 with TRBJ1-6; TRBD1 might be the D (5 bases). Per germline, CDR1 SGDLS and CDR2 YYNGEE. Trimming shortened V by 4 bases and J by 7 bases, and 12 bases separated the two germline ends. This CDR3 spans 14 amino acids.

The DNA of the CDR3 is TGTGCCAGTAGTTCGGGGACAGCAGAAAATCAGCCCCAGCATTTT. Its translation is CASSSGTAENQPQHF. This chain uses TRBV19 with TRBJ1-5; TRBD1 agrees at 7 bases. CDR3 length: 15 residues. Germline values: CDR1 LNHDA, CDR2 SQIVND (reference sequence). V was clipped by 5 bases and J by 4 bases; unmatched bases: 8. The entire variable domain, with the rest obtained from reference TRBV19 and TRBJ1-5, is as follows: DGGITQSPKYLFRKEGQNVTLSCEQNLNHDAMYWYRQDPGQGLRLIYYSQIVNDFQKGDIAEGYSVSREKKESFPLTVTSAQKNPTAFYLCASSSGTAENQPQHFGDGTRLSIL.

V and J are TRBV28 and TRBJ1-2, with TRBD1 matching 9 bases. Germline lookup yields CDR1 MDHEN and CDR2 SYDVKM. V dropped 6 bases and J dropped 8; count of bases not matched to a gene: 10. This CDR3 comprises 14 residues. This CDR3 is CASSPPGQGRGYTF. The DNA of the CDR3 is TGTGCCAGCAGCCCGCCGGGACAGGGACGAGGCTACACCTTC.

The chain has TRBV10-3 and TRBJ2-2; no firm D call. CDR3 size: 11 residues. Trimming removed 10 bases at V and 3 bases at J, with 6 bases between. Germline values: CDR1 ENHRY, CDR2 SYGVKD. This chain's CDR3 is CATSDTGELFF. CDR3 DNA sequence: TGTGCCACCTCGGACACCGGGGAGCTGTTTTTT.

The V call is TRBV19, the J call TRBJ2-5; D unclear. The CDR3 runs 14 residues. CDR1 and CDR2 from the germline V gene are LNHDA and SQIVND (reference sequence). Trimming took off 4 bases at V and 7 bases at J, with 16 bases between the two ends. CDR3 nucleotides: TGTGCCAGTAGTAACCCAGCCTGGACGGGGACCCAGTACTTC. This gives the protein CASSNPAWTGTQYF.

Here the CDR3 reads CAWVRLATGELFF. CDR3 DNA: TGTGCCTGGGTTCGACTAGCCACCGGGGAGCTGTTTTTT. The chain recombines TRBV30 with TRBJ2-2; 7 nucleotides line up with TRBD2. The V gene's germline CDR1 is GTSNPN and CDR2 SVGIG (reference sequence). Trimming cost V 5 bases and J 4 bases; bases outside gene matches: 4. This CDR3 is 13 amino acids long.